This TCR beta chain was documented in a study of blood T cell repertoires in COVID-19. This clone appeared a few times. Sequencing was performed with immunoSEQ multiplex PCR; in TCRdb, only in-frame clones are kept and a portion is missing. The sample records just over 300,000 clones, 85% to 90% being singletons. The sequence derives from a woman under 40 with COVID-19, enrolled during active disease. What was sequenced was peripheral blood.

The CDR3 nucleotides read TGTGCCAGCAGCTTACGGGGGTTTGGAAACACCATATATTTT. Amino acid sequence: CASSLRGFGNTIYF. This chain uses TRBV5-6 with TRBJ1-3; the D gene is possibly TRBD1 (5 bases). The germline CDR1 and CDR2 sequences are SGHDT and YYEEEE. The CDR3 spans 14 residues. Between the trimmed V and J ends, which lost 2 bases and 3 bases, there was a span of 9 bases. The full variable domain, completed using reference TRBV5-6 and TRBJ1-3, is DAGVTQSPTHLIKTRGQQVTLRCSPKSGHDTVSWYQQALGQGPQFIFQYYEEEERQRGNFPDRFSGHQFPNYSSELNVNALLLGDSALYLCASSLRGFGNTIYFGEGSWLTVV.